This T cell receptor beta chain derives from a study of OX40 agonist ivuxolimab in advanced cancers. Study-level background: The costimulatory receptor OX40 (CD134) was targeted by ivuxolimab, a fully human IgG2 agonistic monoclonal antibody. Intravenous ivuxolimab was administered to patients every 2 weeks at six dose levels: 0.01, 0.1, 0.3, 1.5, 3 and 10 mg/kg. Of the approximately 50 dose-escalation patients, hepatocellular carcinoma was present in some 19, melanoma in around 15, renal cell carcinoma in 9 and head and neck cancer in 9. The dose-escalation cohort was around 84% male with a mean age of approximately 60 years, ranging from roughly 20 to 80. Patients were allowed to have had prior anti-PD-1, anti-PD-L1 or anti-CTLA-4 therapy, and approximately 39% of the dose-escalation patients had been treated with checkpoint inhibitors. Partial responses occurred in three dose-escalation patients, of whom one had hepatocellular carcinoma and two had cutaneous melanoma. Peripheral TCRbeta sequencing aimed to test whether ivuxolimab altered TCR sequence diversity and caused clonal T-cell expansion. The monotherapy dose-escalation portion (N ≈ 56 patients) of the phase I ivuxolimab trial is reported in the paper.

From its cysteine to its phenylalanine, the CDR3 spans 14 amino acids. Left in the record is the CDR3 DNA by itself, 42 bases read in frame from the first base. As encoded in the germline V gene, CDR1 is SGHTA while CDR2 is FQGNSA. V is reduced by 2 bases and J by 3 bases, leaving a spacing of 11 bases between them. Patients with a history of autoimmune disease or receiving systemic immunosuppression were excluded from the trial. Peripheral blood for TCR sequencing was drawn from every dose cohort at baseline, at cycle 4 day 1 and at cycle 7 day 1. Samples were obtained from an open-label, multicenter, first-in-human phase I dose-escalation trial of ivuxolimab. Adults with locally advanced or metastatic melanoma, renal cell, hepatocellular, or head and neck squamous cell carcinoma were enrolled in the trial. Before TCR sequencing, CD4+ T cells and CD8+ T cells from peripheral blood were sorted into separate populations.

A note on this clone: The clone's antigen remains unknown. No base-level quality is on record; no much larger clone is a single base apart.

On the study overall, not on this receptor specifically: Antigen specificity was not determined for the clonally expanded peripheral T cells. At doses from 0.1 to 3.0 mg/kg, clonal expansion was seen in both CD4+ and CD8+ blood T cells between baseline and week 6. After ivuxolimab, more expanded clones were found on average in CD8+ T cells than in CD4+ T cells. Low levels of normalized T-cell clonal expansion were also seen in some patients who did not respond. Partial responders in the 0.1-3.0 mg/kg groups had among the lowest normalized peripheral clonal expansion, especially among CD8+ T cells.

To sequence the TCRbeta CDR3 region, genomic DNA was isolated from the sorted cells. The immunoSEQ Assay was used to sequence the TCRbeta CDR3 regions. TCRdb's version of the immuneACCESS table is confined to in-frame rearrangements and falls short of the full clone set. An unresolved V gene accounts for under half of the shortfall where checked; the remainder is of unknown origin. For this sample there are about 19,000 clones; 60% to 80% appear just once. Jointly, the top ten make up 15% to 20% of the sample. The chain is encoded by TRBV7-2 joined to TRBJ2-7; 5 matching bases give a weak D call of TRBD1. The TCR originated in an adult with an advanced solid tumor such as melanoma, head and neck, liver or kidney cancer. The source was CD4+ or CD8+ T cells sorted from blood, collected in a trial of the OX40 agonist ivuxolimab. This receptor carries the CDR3 CASSLRQGGYEQYF. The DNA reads TGTGCCAGCAGCTTACGCCAGGGCGGCTACGAGCAGTACTTC.